The 29 T cell receptor beta chains presented below share a single source sample, sequenced in a study of CD8 T cells in ankylosing spondylitis. TCRdb reprocessed the 5' RACE reads via MiXCR and lists one record per CDR3 protein. The profile covers approximately 200,000 distinct CDR3 sequences, with more than 10% appearing a single time and 16% taken by the ten largest. The material sequenced was blood, either unsorted or a sorted T cell fraction (not recorded which). The receptors originated from a male donor with ankylosing spondylitis or in good health (not recorded which).

The sample holds many counts of this clonotype. This rearrangement joins TRBV12-3 or TRBV12-4 to TRBJ2-1; D remains ambiguous. Trimming shortened V by 5 bases and J by 10 bases, and 15 bases separated the two germline ends. The CDR3 runs to 13 residues. The DNA of the CDR3 is TGTGCCAGCAGTCCTCCCCGGAGTAGCGAGCAGTTCTTC. Protein: CASSPPRSSEQFF.

V usage is TRBV20-1 and J usage is TRBJ2-1; 12 positions match TRBD2. The trim removed 1 base at V and 0 bases at J, leaving 4 bases unmatched. The CDR3 has 17 residues. The germline gives CDR1 DFQATT, CDR2 SNEGSKA (reference sequence). DNA for the CDR3: TGCAGTGCTAGAGGTCTAGCGGGGGGGAGCTCCTACAATGAGCAGTTCTTC. This sequence encodes CSARGLAGGSSYNEQFF.

The sample holds a few counts of this clonotype. The V call is TRBV20-1, the J call TRBJ2-7, with D perhaps matching TRBD2 (6 bases). The CDR3 has 13 amino acids. V was trimmed by 4 bases and J by 6 bases, leaving 16 bases between them. In germline, CDR1 is DFQATT, CDR2 SNEGSKA (reference sequence). CDR3 in amino acids: CSATTVGGIEQYF. In DNA form, the CDR3 reads TGCAGTGCTACAACCGTCGGGGGTATCGAGCAGTACTTC.

This chain joins TRBV6-4 and TRBJ2-2, with D perhaps being TRBD1 or TRBD2 (5 bases each). V shed 2 bases and J shed 4 bases, with 8 bases lying between them. Looked up from germline, CDR1 is MRHNA and CDR2 is SNTAGT. This CDR3 has 14 amino acids. CDR3 bases: TGTGCCAGCAGTGACGGGGGTGGCACCGGGGAGCTGTTTTTT. This gives the protein CASSDGGGTGELFF.

The chain links TRBV7-2 to TRBJ2-7; D possibly corresponds to TRBD2 (6 bases). The CDR3 loop spans 17 amino acids. Germline V gene lookup returns CDR1 SGHTA and CDR2 FQGNSA. Trimming removed 4 bases at V and 0 bases at J, with 19 bases between. The CDR3 here is CASSSIGRDFTSYEQYF. The CDR3 DNA follows: TGTGCCAGCAGCTCGATAGGGCGGGACTTCACCTCCTACGAGCAGTACTTC.

The chain combines TRBV4-2 with TRBJ1-4; tentatively, D is TRBD1 (6 bases). CDR3 length equals 15 residues. CDR1 LGHNA and CDR2 YNFKEQ come from the germline V gene. V was cut by 4 bases and J by 8 bases, with 17 bases left in between. CDR3: CASSPSTGGGEKLFF. The CDR3 coding sequence is TGTGCCAGCAGCCCTTCGACAGGAGGGGGAGAAAAACTGTTTTTT.

A word on this clonotype: A read error may produce the germline difference seen at one junction end. The chain couples TRBV7-9 to TRBJ2-7; no clear D. Germline CDR1 is SEHNR and CDR2 is FQNEAQ (reference sequence). The CDR3 contains 11 residues. The CDR3 here is CACSVAYEQYF. CDR3 sequence (DNA): TGTGCCTGCAGCGTAGCCTACGAGCAGTACTTC.

The chain is built from TRBV27 and TRBJ1-2; TRBD1 might be the D (6 bases). Germline lookup yields CDR1 MNHEY and CDR2 SMNVEV (reference sequence). The CDR3 runs 13 residues. V was pared by 4 bases and J by 6 bases, with 12 bases between. CDR3 sequence: CASSYEGGDGYTF. CDR3 coding DNA: TGTGCCAGCAGTTACGAGGGGGGGGATGGCTACACCTTC.

This clonotype was detected only once. V gene TRBV6-1 combines with J gene TRBJ1-1; D not certain. V lost 8 bases to trimming and J lost 4 bases, with 14 bases between them. This CDR3 region has 13 residues. The germline V gene encodes CDR1 MNHNS and CDR2 SASEGT. This chain's CDR3 is CASRTRLGTEAFF. CDR3 bases: TGTGCCAGCCGCACTCGGTTGGGCACTGAAGCTTTCTTT.

The DNA of the CDR3 is TGTGCCACCAGTGACTCGTACCAAGAGACCCAGTACTTC. Protein sequence: CATSDSYQETQYF. This chain links TRBV24-1 with TRBJ2-5; D unresolved. V was shortened by 4 bases and J by 0 bases, with 5 bases between the two germline ends. CDR1 KGHDR and CDR2 SFDVKD come from the germline V gene. The CDR3 covers 13 residues.

This clonotype was observed a few times. The V gene is TRBV20-1, the J gene TRBJ1-3; 10 bases map to TRBD1. Germline V CDR1 and CDR2: DFQATT, SNEGSKA (reference sequence). The J segment lost 0 bases and the V segment lost 1 base, leaving 3 bases of the junction unmatched. This CDR3 has 16 residues. CDR3 amino acids: CSARVGTGDSGNTIYF. The CDR3 bases are TGCAGTGCTAGAGTAGGGACAGGGGACTCTGGAAACACCATATATTTT.

This clonotype has just a few counts. The rearrangement joins TRBV5-6 to TRBJ2-3; 8 bases agree with TRBD2. V was pared by 0 bases and J by 1 base, with 4 bases of the junction left unmatched. This CDR3 is built from 16 residues. Germline loops: CDR1 SGHDT, CDR2 YYEEEE. Here the CDR3 reads CASSLGASGRTDTQYF. The CDR3 nucleotides read TGTGCCAGCAGCTTGGGGGCTAGCGGGCGCACAGATACGCAGTATTTT. Combining the CDR3 with reference TRBV5-6 and TRBJ2-3 gives the whole variable domain DAGVTQSPTHLIKTRGQQVTLRCSPKSGHDTVSWYQQALGQGPQFIFQYYEEEERQRGNFPDRFSGHQFPNYSSELNVNALLLGDSALYLCASSLGASGRTDTQYFGPGTRLTVL.

This clonotype was found a few times. The chain joins TRBV5-1 to TRBJ2-1, with TRBD1 matching 8 bases. Germline CDR1 and CDR2: SGHRS and YFSETQ. This CDR3 spans 14 amino acids. V lost 2 bases to trimming and J lost 8 bases; unmatched junction nucleotides: 6. DNA for the CDR3: TGCGCCAGCAGCTTCGGACAGGGTATCGATGAGCAGTTCTTC. Its protein is CASSFGQGIDEQFF.

This clonotype was counted between two and nine times. The chain uses TRBV29-1 and TRBJ2-3, with D perhaps matching TRBD1 or TRBD2 (5 bases each). This CDR3 spans 13 amino acids. V shed 3 bases and J shed 4 bases, with 11 bases lying between them. Per germline, CDR1 SQVTM and CDR2 ANQGSEA. CDR3: CSVEAPGPDTQYF. The CDR3 nucleotides are TGCAGCGTTGAGGCGCCGGGACCAGATACGCAGTATTTT.

The rearrangement uses TRBV27 and TRBJ2-7; possible D gene TRBD2, 7 bases. V was shortened by 0 bases and J by 3 bases, with 12 bases between the two germline ends. Germline V gene data show CDR1 as MNHEY and CDR2 as SMNVEV (reference sequence). The CDR3 runs to 15 residues. The CDR3 reads CASSLSGGVDYEQYF. CDR3 nucleotide sequence: TGTGCCAGCAGTTTATCAGGGGGGGTCGACTACGAGCAGTACTTC.

The chain carries TRBV10-2 and TRBJ1-1; TRBD1 aligns across 7 bases. Germline CDR1 is WSHSY and CDR2 is SAAADI. The CDR3 covers 15 residues. With V trimmed by 5 bases and J by 6 bases, 12 bases remained unmatched. CDR3 sequence reads: CASSLPDDRVPEAFF. The CDR3 DNA is TGCGCCAGCAGTCTTCCGGATGACAGGGTCCCTGAAGCTTTCTTT.

This chain links TRBV7-9 with TRBJ2-1; D is undetermined. Trimming shortened V by 4 bases and J by 8 bases, and 6 bases separated the two germline ends. CDR3 length: 11 residues. Germline V lookup: CDR1 SEHNR, CDR2 FQNEAQ (reference sequence). The CDR3 DNA reads as TGTGCCAGCAGCTGGTACGATGAGCAGTTCTTC. This translates into CASSWYDEQFF.

This clonotype has ten or more counts. V is TRBV29-1 and J is TRBJ2-1; possible D gene TRBD1, 5 bases. This CDR3 is 13 amino acids long. V was cut by 3 bases and J by 3 bases, with 9 bases left in between. The V gene's germline CDR1 is SQVTM and CDR2 ANQGSEA. In DNA, the CDR3 is TGCAGCGTTGAGCCGGACAACTACAATGAGCAGTTCTTC. Translation gives CSVEPDNYNEQFF.

The chain joins TRBV27 to TRBJ1-1, with D possibly matching TRBD1 (5 bases). The germline gives CDR1 MNHEY, CDR2 SMNVEV (reference sequence). The CDR3 consists of 15 residues. V was pared by 0 bases and J by 4 bases, with 12 bases between. In nucleotides, the CDR3 is TGTGCCAGCAGTTTATCGATAGGGACGGGCACTGAAGCTTTCTTT. Amino acid sequence: CASSLSIGTGTEAFF.

This sequence joins TRBV14 and TRBJ1-1; D is ambiguous. Germline CDR1 reads SGHDN; CDR2 reads FVKESK. Trimming removed 1 base at V and 3 bases at J, with 6 bases between. The CDR3 sequence is 13 residues long. The CDR3 here is CASSQAGDTEAFF. DNA of the CDR3: TGTGCCAGCAGCCAAGCTGGGGACACTGAAGCTTTCTTT.

V is TRBV6-5 and J is TRBJ1-3; possible D gene TRBD1, 5 bases. The germline V gene encodes CDR1 MNHEY and CDR2 SVGAGI. This CDR3 is built from 15 residues. V was clipped by 4 bases and J by 3 bases, with 13 bases between them. CDR3 sequence (DNA): TGTGCCAGCAGTTCTCCGACAGAAGTTGGAAACACCATATATTTT. Translating it yields CASSSPTEVGNTIYF.

The chain recombines TRBV6-2 or TRBV6-3 with TRBJ2-5, with 14 bases that match TRBD2. Germline-derived CDR1 and CDR2 are MNHEY and SVGEGT. The CDR3 extends over 20 amino acids. The V gene end was trimmed by 1 base and the J gene end by 1 base; junction bases not matched to a gene: 11. CDR3 sequence: CASSYYSGTSGRLAQETQYF. The CDR3 bases are TGTGCCAGCAGTTACTACTCCGGGACTAGCGGGAGATTGGCCCAAGAGACCCAGTACTTC.

A remark on this clonotype: A junction boundary mismatches the germline segment, possibly from a read error. The rearrangement links TRBV11-2 to TRBJ2-1; D remains ambiguous. Looked up from germline, CDR1 is SGHAT and CDR2 is FQNNGV. This CDR3 is 13 amino acids long. The CDR3 DNA follows: TGTGCCAGCAGCGTGAGCTCCTACTATGAGCAGTTCTTC. Protein product: CASSVSSYYEQFF.

This clonotype was found once. The chain is built from TRBV7-9 and TRBJ2-1; possibly TRBD2 for D (6 bases). Germline values: CDR1 SEHNR, CDR2 FQNEAQ (reference sequence). The CDR3 has 14 residues. The V and J ends lost 5 bases and 8 bases respectively, with 16 bases between them. Here the CDR3 reads CASSPWRARDEQFF. The CDR3 coding sequence is TGTGCCAGCAGCCCGTGGAGGGCTAGGGATGAGCAGTTCTTC.

The chain carries TRBV2 and TRBJ2-1; the match to TRBD2 covers 11 bases. Germline CDR1 is SNHLY and CDR2 is FYNNEI. The V and J ends lost 8 bases and 0 bases, in that order; junction bases with no gene match: 6. The length of the CDR3 is 16 residues. CDR3 sequence: CASWGTSGVSYNEQFF. Here the CDR3 DNA reads TGTGCCAGCTGGGGGACTAGCGGAGTCTCCTACAATGAGCAGTTCTTC.

The chain couples TRBV27 to TRBJ2-2; D is uncertain. The CDR3 runs to 14 residues. Germline V gives CDR1 MNHEY, CDR2 SMNVEV (reference sequence). V was trimmed by 2 bases and J by 4 bases, leaving 8 bases between them. The CDR3 protein is CASSLLGFTGELFF. The CDR3 region has the DNA TGTGCCAGCAGTTTACTGGGGTTCACCGGGGAGCTGTTTTTT.

The gene calls are TRBV11-2 and TRBJ1-2, with D hard to call. The V gene's germline CDR1 is SGHAT and CDR2 FQNNGV. V was cut by 5 bases and J by 3 bases, with 16 bases left in between. There are 15 residues in the CDR3. CDR3 sequence: CASSAPETYYYGYTF. CDR3 nucleotide sequence: TGTGCCAGCAGCGCACCCGAGACATACTACTATGGCTACACCTTC. The full variable domain, completed using reference TRBV11-2 and TRBJ1-2, is EAGVAQSPRYKIIEKRQSVAFWCNPISGHATLYWYQQILGQGPKLLIQFQNNGVVDDSQLPKDRFSAERLKGVDSTLKIQPAKLEDSAVYLCASSAPETYYYGYTFGSGTRLTVV.

The chain links TRBV11-2 to TRBJ2-7; D might be TRBD2 (6 bases). Germline lookup yields CDR1 SGHAT and CDR2 FQNNGV. The CDR3 runs to 17 residues. V was pared by 0 bases and J by 1 base, with 16 bases between. CDR3 sequence reads: CASSLDHSSRGSYEQYF. Here the CDR3 DNA reads TGTGCCAGCAGCTTAGATCACTCCTCTCGGGGGTCCTACGAGCAGTACTTC.

This clonotype was found a few times. The chain recombines TRBV9 with TRBJ1-1; 7 positions match TRBD1. Germline values: CDR1 SGDLS, CDR2 YYNGEE. The CDR3 totals 17 residues. With 5 bases clipped from V and 0 bases from J, the junction kept 13 bases outside the gene matches. Here the CDR3 DNA reads TGTGCCAGCAGTTCGCCACAGGGGAATATGATGAACACTGAAGCTTTCTTT. It yields the protein CASSSPQGNMMNTEAFF.